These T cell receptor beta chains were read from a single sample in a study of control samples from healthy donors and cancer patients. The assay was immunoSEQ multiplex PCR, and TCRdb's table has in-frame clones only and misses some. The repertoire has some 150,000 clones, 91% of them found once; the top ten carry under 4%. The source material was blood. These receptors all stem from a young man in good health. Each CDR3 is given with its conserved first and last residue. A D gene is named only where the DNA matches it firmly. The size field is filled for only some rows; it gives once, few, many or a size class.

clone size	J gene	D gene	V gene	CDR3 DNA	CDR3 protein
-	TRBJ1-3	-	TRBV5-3	TGTGCCAGAAGCCCCGTATCGGGGCACGGAAACACCATATATTTT	CARSPVSGHGNTIYF
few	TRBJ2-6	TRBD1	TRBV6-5	TGTGCCAGCAGTTGGGACAGCTCTGGGGCCAACGTCCTGACTTTC	CASSWDSSGANVLTF
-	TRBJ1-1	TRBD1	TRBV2	TGTGCCGGAACGTTGGACAGGGGGAACACTGAAGCTTTCTTT	CAGTLDRGNTEAFF
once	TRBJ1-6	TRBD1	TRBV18	TGTGCCAGCTCACCTAAAGGACAGGGGGGTTATTCACCCCTCCACTTT	CASSPKGQGGYSPLHF
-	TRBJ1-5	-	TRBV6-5	TGTGCCAGCGGCGGGGGGATTGGGCCCCAGCATTTT	CASGGGIGPQHF
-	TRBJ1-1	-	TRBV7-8	TGTGCCAGCAGCTTTCTCCCGCACACTGAAGCTTTCTTT	CASSFLPHTEAFF
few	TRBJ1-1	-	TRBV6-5	TGTGCCAGCAGTTACTCGGGGGGGAACACTGAAGCTTTCTTT	CASSYSGGNTEAFF
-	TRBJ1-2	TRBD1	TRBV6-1	TGTGCCAGCAGTGTAGCCCCGGGACAGGGAAGCTATGGCTACACCTTC	CASSVAPGQGSYGYTF
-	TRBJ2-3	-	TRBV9	TGTGCCAGCAGCGTAGAGGCACCCGCAGATACGCAGTATTTT	CASSVEAPADTQYF
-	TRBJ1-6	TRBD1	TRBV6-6	TGTGCCAGCAGTTACCAGACAGGGAGAGATTCGCCCCTCCACTTT	CASSYQTGRDSPLHF
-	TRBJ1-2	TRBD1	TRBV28	TGTGCCAGCGGTACACCAGGGGGTCGGGGCTACACCTTC	CASGTPGGRGYTF
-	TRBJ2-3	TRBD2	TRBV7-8	TGTGCCAGCAGCTTAGTAGCTAGCGGGAAAACCTTCCCTAGCACAGATACGCAGTATTTT	CASSLVASGKTFPSTDTQYF
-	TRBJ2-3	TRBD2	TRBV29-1	TGCAGCGTGCCCGGGACTAGCAATACGCAGTATTTT	CSVPGTSNTQYF
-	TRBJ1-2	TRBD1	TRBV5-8	TGTGCCAGCAGCTTGAAAGAGGGGGCGTTCTATGGCTACACCTTC	CASSLKEGAFYGYTF
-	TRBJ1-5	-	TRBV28	TGTGCCAGCAGGGTGCCGGCGGGTTTAGGCAATCAGCCCCAGCATTTT	CASRVPAGLGNQPQHF
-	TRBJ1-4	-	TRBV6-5	TGTGCCAGCAGTATTCAAGCCGGGGAAAAACTGTTTTTT	CASSIQAGEKLFF
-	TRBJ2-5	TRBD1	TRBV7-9	TGTGCCAGCAGCTCTCGCCCAGGGGGCCAAGAGACCCAGTACTTC	CASSSRPGGQETQYF
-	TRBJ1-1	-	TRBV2	TGTGCCAGCAGTGAGGGGCCAGCGGGGATGAACACTGAAGCTTTCTTT	CASSEGPAGMNTEAFF
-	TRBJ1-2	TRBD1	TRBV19	TGTGCCAGCCACAGGGGAGGGTCTGGCTACACCTTC	CASHRGGSGYTF
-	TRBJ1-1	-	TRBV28	TGTGCCAGCACTTGGCACAATCTCGGGAACACTGAAGCTTTCTTT	CASTWHNLGNTEAFF
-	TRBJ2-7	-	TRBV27	TGTGCCAGCAGTCCCTTTGGGGGAGGATACGAGCAGTACTTC	CASSPFGGGYEQYF
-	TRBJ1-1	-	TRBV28	TGTGCCGGGAGGGGCGGGTATACTGAAGCTTTCTTT	CAGRGGYTEAFF